The entry below describes one T cell receptor (beta chain). The data stem from a study of blood T cell repertoires in COVID-19. On the study more broadly: Whether acute or convalescent, the COVID-19 samples came from the United States, Italy and Spain. PBMCs, B-cell-depleted T cells, or T cells provided the cDNA or gDNA that made up the material.

Germline-derived CDR1 and CDR2 are SGHRS and YFSETQ. Trimming took 4 bases from V and 4 from J, leaving 10 bases between them. This CDR3 is built from 13 residues. Data came from immunoSEQ multiplex PCR; TCRdb stores just in-frame clones and leaves some out. Altogether under 200,000 clones are present, 80% to 90% being singletons, with the ten largest covering 8% to 10%. The clonotype originates from a man between 60 and 75 years old with acute or convalescent COVID-19. Sample: peripheral blood. V gene TRBV5-1 combines with J gene TRBJ2-3; D might be TRBD1 (5 bases). The CDR3 reads CASSTQGPDTQYF. CDR3 DNA: TGCGCCAGCAGCACGCAGGGTCCAGATACGCAGTATTTT.